The 20 T cell receptor beta chains listed next were all sequenced from one sample in a study of vaccination effects on CD4 cells after COVID-19. Sequenced by immunoSEQ multiplex PCR; TCRdb stores in-frame clones only, minus some. The sample includes 55,000 to 90,000 clones, roughly 73% of them seen just once. Antigen-specific CD4+ T cells were expanded (with viral peptide pools) by the ViraFEST assay ahead of sequencing. An approximately 10-day culture period preceded the isolation of CD4+ T cells. Documented for the person is a PCR-confirmed SARS-CoV-2 infection occurring between March and December 2020. Their antigens remain unidentified. The specimen comprised CD4+ T cells from PBMCs cultured with HIV peptides, sampled before COVID-19 vaccination. Subset of the sample: HIV-1 Nef peptide pool negative control/reference culture. These receptors all come from a human donor who had a prior SARS-CoV-2 infection.

In this sample, this clone turned up a few times. The chain carries TRBV6-4 and TRBJ1-5; D uncertain. With 4 bases removed from V and 0 bases from J, the gap between germline ends came to 10 bases. CDR1 MRHNA and CDR2 SNTAGT come from the germline V gene. CDR3 length equals 15 residues. DNA of the CDR3: TGTGCCAGCAGTGGCACACCATCTAGCAATCAGCCCCAGCATTTT. Amino acid sequence: CASSGTPSSNQPQHF.

The rearrangement uses TRBV4-2 and TRBJ2-3; 9 bases fit TRBD2. V shed 3 bases and J 3 bases; nucleotides not matched to a gene: 7. The CDR3 totals 16 residues. The germline V gene has CDR1 LGHNA and CDR2 YNFKEQ. The CDR3 here is CASSHGEAGGTDTQYF. The CDR3 region has the DNA TGTGCCAGCAGCCACGGAGAGGCGGGAGGGACAGATACGCAGTATTTT.

The CDR3 nucleotides are TGTGCCATCAGTCCCGGCGCGGGGGTCTACGAGCAGTACTTC. It translates to CAISPGAGVYEQYF. V and J are TRBV10-3 and TRBJ2-7; 7 nucleotides line up with TRBD2. This CDR3 is built from 14 residues. Germline CDR1 reads ENHRY; CDR2 reads SYGVKD. The trim removed 5 bases at V and 3 bases at J, leaving 7 bases unmatched.

The chain couples TRBV7-3 to TRBJ2-1; D might be TRBD2 (6 bases). This CDR3 has 16 amino acids. Germline lookup yields CDR1 SGHTA and CDR2 FQGTGA. V gave up 5 bases and J gave up 2 bases, with 16 bases separating them. The DNA for the CDR3 is TGTGCCAGCAGCCCCATGATAGCGGCCGCCTACAATGAGCAGTTCTTC. Residues: CASSPMIAAAYNEQFF.

The genes are TRBV5-1 and TRBJ1-6; D is uncertain. Germline loops: CDR1 SGHRS, CDR2 YFSETQ. The germline V and J ends were trimmed by 0 bases and 8 bases, with 6 bases remaining between them. The CDR3 is 13 amino acids. CDR3 sequence: CASSLDTDSPLHF. As DNA, the CDR3 is TGCGCCAGCAGCTTGGATACGGATTCACCCCTCCACTTT.

The rearrangement joins TRBV24-1 to TRBJ2-1; 11 nucleotides align to TRBD1. The V and J ends lost 2 bases and 7 bases, in that order; junction bases with no gene match: 9. Germline V gene sequence: CDR1 KGHDR, CDR2 SFDVKD. This CDR3 spans 17 amino acids. CDR3 in amino acids: CATSDYPGTGGRNEQFF. The CDR3 DNA is TGTGCCACCAGTGATTACCCCGGGACAGGGGGTAGAAATGAGCAGTTCTTC.

The rearrangement uses TRBV24-1 and TRBJ2-3; D might be TRBD1 (5 bases). Between the trimmed V and J ends, which lost 9 bases and 1 base, there was a span of 13 bases. The germline gives CDR1 KGHDR, CDR2 SFDVKD. The CDR3 covers 14 residues. The CDR3 here is CATQQGQGTDTQYF. In DNA form, the CDR3 reads TGTGCCACCCAGCAGGGTCAAGGCACAGATACGCAGTATTTT.

The V call is TRBV9, the J call TRBJ1-2; D uncertain. V was clipped by 2 bases and J by 0 bases, with 5 bases between them. The CDR3 runs to 13 residues. Germline values: CDR1 SGDLS, CDR2 YYNGEE. The DNA for the CDR3 is TGTGCCAGCAGCGTGGCCTCTAACTATGGCTACACCTTC. This sequence encodes CASSVASNYGYTF.

The chain couples TRBV24-1 to TRBJ2-6; D unclear. The germline V gene has CDR1 KGHDR and CDR2 SFDVKD. This CDR3 comprises 16 residues. Trimming took 4 bases from V and 0 from J, leaving 9 bases between them. CDR3 bases: TGTGCCACCAGTGACCCGCGTCGCTCTGGGGCCAACGTCCTGACTTTC. It specifies CATSDPRRSGANVLTF.

As to this clone: The sample has other DNA sequences that encode this CDR3 too. The rearrangement uses TRBV7-2 and TRBJ2-1, with D possibly matching TRBD2 (5 bases). This CDR3 spans 15 amino acids. The germline V gene has CDR1 SGHTA and CDR2 FQGNSA. Deletions cut 0 bases from V and 0 bases from J, with 6 bases between. CDR3 sequence reads: CASSLAGVSYNEQFF. CDR3 DNA: TGTGCCAGCAGCTTAGCGGGAGTCTCCTACAATGAGCAGTTCTTC.

This clone is a singleton in its sample. This chain uses TRBV7-8 with TRBJ1-5, with a tentative D call TRBD1 (5 bases). V lost 2 bases and J lost 7, with 12 bases in between. Germline lookup yields CDR1 SGHVS and CDR2 FQNEAQ. This CDR3 is 14 amino acids long. CDR3: CASSLREGWQPQHF. CDR3 sequence (DNA): TGTGCCAGCAGCTTAAGGGAGGGGTGGCAGCCCCAGCATTTT.

The J gene is TRBJ1-1, the V gene TRBV19; D not certain. Trimming cost V 10 bases and J 1 base, with 7 bases left between them. Germline V lookup: CDR1 LNHDA, CDR2 SQIVND (reference sequence). This CDR3 comprises 11 residues. The CDR3 protein is CATKRNTEAFF. CDR3 bases: TGTGCCACAAAACGGAACACTGAAGCTTTCTTT.

The rearrangement joins TRBV6-2 or TRBV6-3 to TRBJ1-6, with 7 positions matching TRBD1. This CDR3 spans 16 amino acids. Germline-derived CDR1 and CDR2 are MNHEY and SVGEGT. The junction had 7 bases not matched to a gene; V was cut back by 0 bases and J by 8 bases. CDR3 nucleotides: TGTGCCAGCAGTTACTCCGACAGGGTTCCGGATTCACCCCTCCACTTT. This codes for CASSYSDRVPDSPLHF.

CDR3 DNA sequence: TGTGCCAGCAGTAAAACCGGACAGGGGCGGGGAACAGATACGCAGTATTTT. Amino acids: CASSKTGQGRGTDTQYF. The chain combines TRBV2 with TRBJ2-3; 9 bases fit TRBD1. This CDR3 is built from 17 residues. Germline assignment: CDR1 SNHLY and CDR2 FYNNEI. V was clipped by 5 bases and J by 3 bases; unmatched bases: 12.

This chain uses TRBV7-2 with TRBJ2-7; 7 positions agree with TRBD1. The V segment lost 5 bases and the J segment 4 bases; nucleotides outside the gene matches: 11. The CDR3 loop spans 15 amino acids. Germline CDR1 SGHTA, CDR2 FQGNSA. The CDR3 nucleotides are TGTGCCAGCAGCCCCAGGGGGACAGATCCATACGAGCAGTACTTC. Translated: CASSPRGTDPYEQYF.

This chain links TRBV7-9 with TRBJ2-7; 8 bases agree with TRBD2. There are 14 residues in the CDR3. The germline V gene has CDR1 SEHNR and CDR2 FQNEAQ (reference sequence). V was pared by 6 bases and J by 2 bases, with 6 bases of the junction left unmatched. The CDR3: CASSPSGGPYEQYF. The CDR3 DNA is TGTGCCAGCAGTCCCTCGGGGGGGCCCTACGAGCAGTACTTC.

This rearrangement joins TRBV4-1 to TRBJ2-3; 10 positions agree with TRBD2. The trim removed 4 bases at V and 0 bases at J, leaving 22 bases unmatched. CDR3 length: 22 amino acids. Germline loops: CDR1 MGHRA, CDR2 YSYEKL. The CDR3 DNA reads TGCGCCAGCAGCCTTTCAAAGATATCTTCGCGGCTAGCGGGAGATAGCACAGATACGCAGTATTTT. Protein product: CASSLSKISSRLAGDSTDTQYF.

The chain links TRBV2 to TRBJ2-1; 10 nucleotides match TRBD2. Germline lookup yields CDR1 SNHLY and CDR2 FYNNEI. Trimming at V came to 4 bases and at J to 9 bases, leaving 6 bases not matched to a gene. The CDR3 spans 14 residues. The CDR3 here is CASSVQRGGTEQFF. The DNA of the CDR3 is TGTGCCAGCAGTGTACAGCGGGGGGGCACTGAGCAGTTCTTC. Full variable domain (rest looked up from reference TRBV2 and TRBJ2-1): EPEVTQTPSHQVTQMGQEVILRCVPISNHLYFYWYRQILGQKVEFLVSFYNNEISEKSEIFDDQFSVERPDGSNFTLKIRSTKLEDSAMYFCASSVQRGGTEQFFGPGTRLTVL.

This chain connects TRBV6-1 to TRBJ2-4; D gene unclear. The V gene lost 2 bases and the J gene lost 6 bases, with 8 bases spanning the gap. The CDR3 is made up of 13 amino acids. Germline V gene lookup returns CDR1 MNHNS and CDR2 SASEGT. CDR3 residues: CASSEQMGNIQYF. In nucleotides, the CDR3 is TGTGCCAGCAGTGAACAAATGGGAAACATTCAGTACTTC.

The chain uses TRBV6-1 and TRBJ1-2, with TRBD1 matching over 7 bases. The CDR3 consists of 18 residues. V shed 1 base, J shed 0 bases, and the junction held 11 bases outside the gene matches. Germline V lookup: CDR1 MNHNS, CDR2 SASEGT. Written as DNA, the CDR3 is TGTGCCAGCAGTGAAGTGAGGCACAGGGGACCTACTAACTATGGCTACACCTTC. Residues: CASSEVRHRGPTNYGYTF.